The entry that follows covers one TCR beta chain sequence. TCRdb's table, derived via immunoSEQ multiplex PCR, lists solely in-frame clones and lacks some. This table holds just under 90,000 clones, around nine tenths found once. The record originates from a study of T cell responses to AZD1222 COVID-19 vaccine. This CDR3 region has 15 residues. CDR1 is MGHRA, CDR2 YSYEKL, per germline. Trimming removed 5 bases from V and 1 base from J; junction bases left unmatched: 7. The material sequenced was peripheral blood, taken 28 days after the second AZD1222 dose. The chain employs TRBV4-1 and TRBJ1-1; 7 bases line up with TRBD1. This sequence was found in an adult who received the AZD1222 COVID-19 vaccine. The CDR3 DNA is TGCGCCAGCAGCTACCGGACAGGCCGGAACACTGAAGCTTTCTTT. This gives the protein CASSYRTGRNTEAFF.